What follows are 26 T cell receptor beta chains derived from one specimen sequenced in a study of CD8 T cells in ankylosing spondylitis. A single record per CDR3 protein comes from TCRdb applying MiXCR to the 5' RACE reads. The table includes under 200,000 distinct CDR3 sequences, roughly 10% detected once. Material: blood, either unsorted or a sorted T cell fraction (not recorded which). These receptors were obtained from a female donor with ankylosing spondylitis or in good health (not recorded which).

The table lists this clonotype with a few counts. This rearrangement joins TRBV24-1 to TRBJ1-1; no reliable D call. The V gene's germline CDR1 is KGHDR and CDR2 SFDVKD. Trimming took 4 bases from V and 0 from J, leaving 2 bases between them. The CDR3 length is 12 residues. CDR3 coding DNA: TGTGCCACCAGTGACGTGAACACTGAAGCTTTCTTT. Translating it yields CATSDVNTEAFF.

This clonotype was counted only a few times. This rearrangement joins TRBV12-2 to TRBJ2-7. TRBV12-2 corresponds to a pseudogene. This CDR3 is built from 14 residues. DNA of the CDR3: TGTGCAAGTCGCTCAAGTCTCATTCTCTACGAGCAGTACTTC. It encodes CASRSSLILYEQYF.

In this sample, this clonotype turned up many times. V is TRBV7-9 and J is TRBJ2-1; 7 nucleotides line up with TRBD2. Trimming at V came to 4 bases and at J to 8 bases, leaving 8 bases not matched to a gene. This CDR3 is built from 14 residues. CDR1 and CDR2 (germline): SEHNR, FQNEAQ (reference sequence). CDR3 residues: CASSSLAGVDEQFF. For the CDR3, the DNA is TGTGCCAGCAGCTCCCTCGCGGGAGTCGATGAGCAGTTCTTC. The full variable domain, its missing parts supplied by reference TRBV7-9 and TRBJ2-1, is DTGVSQNPRHKITKRGQNVTFRCDPISEHNRLYWYRQTLGQGPEFLTYFQNEAQLEKSRLLSDRFSAERPKGSFSTLEIQRTEQGDSAMYLCASSSLAGVDEQFFGPGTRLTVL.

The genes are TRBV6-2 or TRBV6-3 and TRBJ2-1; TRBD1 aligns across 9 bases. V trimming: 5 bases; J trimming: 8 bases; junction bases outside the gene matches: 10. The CDR3 spans 15 residues. The germline V gene has CDR1 MNHEY and CDR2 SVGEGT. The CDR3 sequence is CASSAGTGIYHEQFF. CDR3 nucleotide sequence: TGTGCCAGCAGTGCCGGGACAGGGATTTACCATGAGCAGTTCTTC.

This clonotype has a count of ten or more. The V gene is TRBV3-1, the J gene TRBJ2-5; a possible D gene is TRBD2 (6 bases). V dropped 2 bases and J dropped 2 bases, with 9 bases sitting between them. Germline CDR1 is LGHDT and CDR2 is YNNKEL (reference sequence). The CDR3 contains 14 residues. The CDR3 region is CASSQTGGQETQYF. DNA for the CDR3: TGTGCCAGCAGCCAAACCGGAGGGCAAGAGACCCAGTACTTC.

This clonotype turned up a few times. This sequence joins TRBV7-9 and TRBJ2-6; the D gene is possibly TRBD1 (5 bases). The CDR3 has 15 residues. V lost 3 bases and J 2 bases, leaving 8 bases between the germline ends. The germline V gene encodes CDR1 SEHNR and CDR2 FQNEAQ (reference sequence). The DNA for the CDR3 is TGTGCCAGCAGCTTTATAGGGGCTGGGGCCAACGTCCTGACTTTC. Amino acids: CASSFIGAGANVLTF.

This clonotype was seen a few times. The chain combines TRBV7-6 with TRBJ2-1; TRBD2 aligns across 8 bases. V was pared by 5 bases and J by 7 bases, with 4 bases of the junction left unmatched. Germline loops: CDR1 SGHVS, CDR2 FNYEAQ. CDR3 size: 13 residues. The CDR3 nucleotides read TGTGCCAGCAGCCTGACTAGCGTAAATGAGCAGTTCTTC. Residues: CASSLTSVNEQFF.

This clonotype was detected a few times. The chain combines TRBV10-3 with TRBJ2-7; TRBD2 matches at 8 bases. Germline V gene sequence: CDR1 ENHRY, CDR2 SYGVKD. CDR3 length equals 13 residues. The V and J ends lost 2 bases and 3 bases, in that order; junction bases with no gene match: 0. Here the CDR3 reads CAISETSGYEQYF. The CDR3 coding sequence is TGTGCCATCAGTGAGACTAGCGGCTACGAGCAGTACTTC.

This clonotype was picked up one time. The chain recombines TRBV20-1 with TRBJ2-3; 8 bases match TRBD2. The V segment lost 1 base and the J segment 4 bases; nucleotides outside the gene matches: 4. This CDR3 contains 14 residues. Germline values: CDR1 DFQATT, CDR2 SNEGSKA (reference sequence). CDR3 in amino acids: CSARVRGEADTQYF. The CDR3 coding sequence is TGCAGTGCTAGAGTGCGGGGGGAGGCAGATACGCAGTATTTT.

The genes are TRBV21-1 and TRBJ1-5; the table's D gene call, TRBD1, was not cross checked with the DNA. TRBV21-1 is designated a pseudogene. The CDR3 contains 13 residues. The CDR3 DNA reads TGTGCCAGCGGACGGGACCCCAACCAGCCCCAGCATTTT. Its translation is CASGRDPNQPQHF.

This chain uses TRBV4-3 with TRBJ1-5; 7 bases align to TRBD1. Germline-derived CDR1 and CDR2 are LGHNA and YSLEER. V lost 1 base and J lost 9; bases outside the gene matches: 6. The CDR3 length is 14 residues. DNA for the CDR3: TGCGCCAGCAGCCAAGTCGCAGGGGGGAGGCCCCAGCATTTT. Translation gives CASSQVAGGRPQHF.

The sample holds a few counts of this clonotype. For the CDR3, the DNA is TGTGCCAGCAGTTTTAGCGGGGGTTACAATGAGCAGTTCTTC. It is translated as CASSFSGGYNEQFF. V usage is TRBV25-1 and J usage is TRBJ2-1; 9 positions match TRBD2. The CDR3 runs to 14 residues. CDR1 and CDR2 (germline): MGHDK, SYGVNS. J gave up 4 bases and V 5 bases, and 3 bases lay outside the gene matches.

In this sample, this clonotype turned up many times. This rearrangement joins TRBV19 to TRBJ2-7, with D possibly matching TRBD2 (5 bases). Germline CDR1 LNHDA, CDR2 SQIVND (reference sequence). This CDR3 contains 12 residues. V was shortened by 8 bases and J by 3 bases, with 11 bases between the two germline ends. The CDR3 reads CASEGLNYEQYF. CDR3 nucleotide sequence: TGTGCCAGTGAGGGCCTAAACTACGAGCAGTACTTC.

This clonotype was found a few times. V is TRBV28 and J is TRBJ2-7; D may be TRBD1 or TRBD2 (5 bases each). The germline V gene encodes CDR1 MDHEN and CDR2 SYDVKM. This CDR3 is built from 17 residues. V was shortened by 4 bases and J by 6 bases, with 25 bases between the two germline ends. The CDR3 nucleotides are TGTGCCAGCAGTTATACCCCGCGACATGGGGGATTTCGCGAGCAGTACTTC. Translating it yields CASSYTPRHGGFREQYF.

This clonotype was counted only a few times. V gene TRBV7-9 combines with J gene TRBJ2-3; 8 bases agree with TRBD2. The CDR3 consists of 16 residues. Germline V gene lookup returns CDR1 SEHNR and CDR2 FQNEAQ (reference sequence). V shed 3 bases and J 3 bases; nucleotides not matched to a gene: 8. As DNA, the CDR3 is TGTGCCAGCAGCTTGACGGGCGGGAGGTATACAGATACGCAGTATTTT. As protein: CASSLTGGRYTDTQYF. The full variable domain, its missing parts supplied by reference TRBV7-9 and TRBJ2-3, is DTGVSQNPRHKITKRGQNVTFRCDPISEHNRLYWYRQTLGQGPEFLTYFQNEAQLEKSRLLSDRFSAERPKGSFSTLEIQRTEQGDSAMYLCASSLTGGRYTDTQYFGPGTRLTVL.

J is TRBJ2-6 and V is TRBV2; possible D gene TRBD2, 5 bases. Between the trimmed V and J ends, which lost 3 bases and 4 bases, there was a span of 13 bases. The germline V gene encodes CDR1 SNHLY and CDR2 FYNNEI. The CDR3 contains 16 residues. CDR3 DNA sequence: TGTGCCAGCAGTGAGGAGGAGCAGGCCGGGGCCAACGTCCTGACTTTC. It yields the protein CASSEEEQAGANVLTF. The full variable domain, its missing parts supplied by reference TRBV2 and TRBJ2-6, is EPEVTQTPSHQVTQMGQEVILRCVPISNHLYFYWYRQILGQKVEFLVSFYNNEISEKSEIFDDQFSVERPDGSNFTLKIRSTKLEDSAMYFCASSEEEQAGANVLTFGAGSRLTVL.

The chain couples TRBV9 to TRBJ2-3; 7 bases are shared with TRBD2. After removal of 2 bases from V and 2 bases from J, the junction contained 5 bases not matched to a gene. This CDR3 comprises 15 residues. Germline V gene data show CDR1 as SGDLS and CDR2 as YYNGEE. The CDR3 DNA reads as TGTGCCAGCAGCGTCCTAGCGGAGCACACAGATACGCAGTATTTT. Amino acid sequence: CASSVLAEHTDTQYF.

In DNA, the CDR3 is TGTGCCAGCAGTTACTCGATGGGGGGATTGGGAGGTGAGCAGTTCTTC. This translates into CASSYSMGGLGGEQFF. The J gene is TRBJ2-1, the V gene TRBV6-5, with D maybe TRBD2 (6 bases). The CDR3 runs to 16 residues. CDR1 and CDR2 (germline): MNHEY, SVGAGI. V lost 0 bases to trimming and J lost 9 bases, with 18 bases between them.

The V call is TRBV7-2, the J call TRBJ1-1; D ambiguous. The CDR3 sequence is 17 residues long. Germline CDR1 SGHTA, CDR2 FQGNSA. The germline V and J ends were trimmed by 5 bases and 1 base, with 20 bases remaining between them. The CDR3 coding sequence is TGTGCCAGCAGCGGACGGGGTTCTCAACTTACGAACACTGAAGCTTTCTTT. Translating gives CASSGRGSQLTNTEAFF.

This rearrangement joins TRBV5-6 to TRBJ2-1; D remains ambiguous. The germline V gene encodes CDR1 SGHDT and CDR2 YYEEEE. The ends were cut back, 0 bases at V and 5 bases at J, with 9 bases in the middle. This CDR3 has 14 amino acids. CDR3 loop: CASSLGDVDNEQFF. CDR3 nucleotides: TGTGCCAGCAGCTTGGGTGACGTAGACAATGAGCAGTTCTTC.

The chain links TRBV29-1 to TRBJ1-3, with 9 bases that match TRBD1. The J segment lost 8 bases and the V segment lost 2 bases, leaving 10 bases of the junction unmatched. The CDR3 covers 15 residues. Per the germline V gene, CDR1 is SQVTM and CDR2 is ANQGSEA. Written as DNA, the CDR3 is TGCAGCGTTGAATTTTGGACAGGGGAGGCTTACACCATATATTTT. Translation gives CSVEFWTGEAYTIYF.

This clonotype was recorded a few times. The rearrangement links TRBV7-6 to TRBJ2-3; 9 bases map to TRBD2. The J segment lost 3 bases and the V segment lost 2 bases, leaving 9 bases of the junction unmatched. The CDR3 has 17 amino acids. CDR1 is SGHVS, CDR2 FNYEAQ, per germline. The CDR3 region is CASSLPPSGTRTDTQYF. CDR3 coding DNA: TGTGCCAGCAGCTTACCCCCTAGCGGGACGAGAACAGATACGCAGTATTTT.

This clonotype occurred many times. The V and J genes are TRBV15 and TRBJ2-1; D not certain. This CDR3 is 12 amino acids long. Germline lookup yields CDR1 LNHNV and CDR2 YYDKDF (reference sequence). V lost 0 bases, J lost 9 bases, and 6 bases lay in between. CDR3 in amino acids: CATSRDMGEQFF. The CDR3 DNA sequence: TGTGCCACCAGCAGAGATATGGGTGAGCAGTTCTTC.

This clonotype was observed a handful of times. This chain's CDR3 is CASSLSSGGYGYTF. The CDR3 nucleotides read TGTGCCAGCAGTTTATCCTCCGGGGGCTATGGCTACACCTTC. The chain recombines TRBV27 with TRBJ1-2, with D maybe TRBD1 (5 bases). This CDR3 contains 14 residues. Germline V gene data show CDR1 as MNHEY and CDR2 as SMNVEV (reference sequence). Trimming shortened V by 0 bases and J by 4 bases, and 9 bases separated the two germline ends.

V usage is TRBV15 and J usage is TRBJ2-7; 8 bases align to TRBD1. V was pared by 2 bases and J by 4 bases, with 7 bases of the junction left unmatched. The germline V gene encodes CDR1 LNHNV and CDR2 YYDKDF (reference sequence). CDR3 length equals 15 residues. CDR3 in amino acids: CATSRQWQGAYEQYF. For the CDR3, the DNA is TGTGCCACCAGCAGACAGTGGCAGGGGGCTTACGAGCAGTACTTC.

The genes are TRBV7-9 and TRBJ2-1, with 9 bases identical to TRBD1. The CDR3 is 14 amino acids. After removal of 4 bases from V and 6 bases from J, the junction contained 4 bases not matched to a gene. CDR1 is SEHNR and CDR2 is FQNEAQ in the germline V gene (reference sequence). CDR3 loop: CASSSDRGTNEQFF. The CDR3, as DNA: TGTGCCAGCAGCTCGGACAGGGGAACCAATGAGCAGTTCTTC.